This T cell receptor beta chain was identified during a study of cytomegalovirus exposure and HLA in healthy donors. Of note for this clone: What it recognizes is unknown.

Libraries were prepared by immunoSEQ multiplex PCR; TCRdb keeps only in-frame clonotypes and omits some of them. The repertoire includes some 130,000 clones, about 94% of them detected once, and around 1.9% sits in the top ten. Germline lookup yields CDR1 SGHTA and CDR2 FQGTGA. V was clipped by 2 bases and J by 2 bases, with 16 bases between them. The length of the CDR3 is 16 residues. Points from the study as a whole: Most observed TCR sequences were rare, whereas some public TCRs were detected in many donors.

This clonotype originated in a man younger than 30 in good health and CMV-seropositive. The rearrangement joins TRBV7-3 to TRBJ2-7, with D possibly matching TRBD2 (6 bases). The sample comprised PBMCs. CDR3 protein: CASSLAGRRVTYEQYF. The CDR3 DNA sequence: TGTGCCAGCAGCTTAGCGGGGCGGAGGGTTACCTACGAGCAGTACTTC.